This T cell receptor (beta chain) was documented in a study of tumor-infiltrating lymphocytes in primary liver carcinoma. Overall study: Tumor stage was T1-T3 N0M0, and tumor size was about 4 to 10 cm across.

Points from the study as a whole: The top-250-clone fraction was significantly higher in tumors than in blood (p = 0.039).

As for this clonotype: Its target is unknown. One junction end does not reproduce the germline sequence, and a read error may be involved.

It was from about 19-30 mg of unsorted bulk tissue that RNA and DNA were co-extracted. Primary liver carcinomas in the patients were surgically resected. Tumor samples uniformly had over 80% viable tumor cells. The CDR3 is 15 amino acids. The germline V gene has CDR1 KGHSH and CDR2 LQKENI. With 500 ng total RNA as template and a constant-region primer, TCR beta cDNA was made. Sequencing libraries for TCR beta derived from three nested multiplex PCR rounds that used slightly modified ARM-PCR. Researchers ran the first two PCR rounds for roughly 11 cycles each with TRBV1-TRBV30 forward primers and a C-beta reverse primer. TCRdb re-called the multiplex PCR reads with MiXCR, one entry per CDR3 protein. Altogether roughly 100,000 distinct CDR3 sequences are present, around 71% being singletons, with the ten largest covering around 12%.

This TCR was sampled from a woman aged 55 to 70 with primary liver carcinoma and hepatitis B virus infection. Material for sequencing was liver tumor tissue from sampling region 2. Indicated subset: tumor region T2, inferior pole. The genes are TRBV18 and TRBJ2-2, with a possible D match to TRBD2 (6 bases). The CDR3 DNA follows: TGTGTCAGCTCATTATGGGCGCCGGACACCGGGGGGCTGTTTTTT. Amino acids: CVSSLWAPDTGGLFF.